Listed below are T cell receptor beta chains from one sample, sequenced in a study of blood T cell repertoires in COVID-19. TCRdb's table, derived via immunoSEQ multiplex PCR, lists solely in-frame clones and lacks some. The sample contains approximately 200,000 clones, roughly 80% of which appear only once. Input material: peripheral blood. Receptors originate from a woman in her fifties or sixties with acute or convalescent COVID-19. CDR3s include the opening cysteine and the closing phenylalanine or tryptophan. Fields, in order: J gene, clone size, D gene, V gene, CDR3 DNA, CDR3 protein. D genes are given only for firm matches. Clone size appears in some rows only: once, few, many, or a class for an expanded clone.

TRBJ1-1 - - TRBV19 TGTGCCAGTAGTATAGACCAGGGGAGGGCAGCTTTCTTT CASSIDQGRAAFF
TRBJ1-4 - TRBD1 TRBV9 TGTGCCAGCAGCGTAGGTTATTCGACAGGGGGCGCGAGGAAGAGCCGAGAGGAAGAAAAACTGTTTTTT CASSVGYSTGGARKSREEEKLFF
TRBJ2-3 - TRBD1 TRBV27 TGTGCCAGCAGTTTATCGCGGTCAGGGGTACAGGGGGCAGATACGCAGTATTTT CASSLSRSGVQGADTQYF
TRBJ2-3 - - TRBV3-1/TRBV3-2 TGTGCCAGCAGCCTCTCTCCGGCAGGGGCGAGCACAGATACGCAGTATTTT CASSLSPAGASTDTQYF
TRBJ2-2 few - TRBV29-1 TGCAGCGCCCTCCGGGACTCAACCACCGGGGAGCTGTTTTTT CSALRDSTTGELFF
TRBJ2-7 - TRBD2 TRBV7-2 TGTGCCAGCAGCTTAGTCCCGGGGGGGATCCCAGCCTACGAGCAGTACTTC CASSLVPGGIPAYEQYF
TRBJ1-1 - - TRBV28 TGTGCCAGCAGTTTATTGGGCAGTGAAGCTTTCTTT CASSLLGSEAFF
TRBJ2-7 - - TRBV12-3/TRBV12-4 TGTGCCAGCAGTTCCGGACAGATCTACGAGCAGTACTTC CASSSGQIYEQYF
TRBJ1-1 - - TRBV28 TGTGCCAGCGCGGTGAACACTGAAGCTTTCTTT CASAVNTEAFF
TRBJ2-1 few TRBD1 TRBV5-4 TGTGCCAGCAGCTCAACAGGGGGACAATTTGACAATGAGCAGTTCTTC CASSSTGGQFDNEQFF
TRBJ2-7 - TRBD1 TRBV7-2 TGTGCCAGCAGCTCCCGGACAGGGGGCGTCTACGAGCAGTACTTC CASSSRTGGVYEQYF
TRBJ1-2 - - TRBV19 TGTGCCAGTAGTAGCCTCCCAGGGCGCGGATATGGCTACACCTTC CASSSLPGRGYGYTF
TRBJ1-6 - TRBD1 TRBV5-4 TGTGCCAGCAGCTTACAGGGGGCCGGGAATTCACCCCTCCACTTT CASSLQGAGNSPLHF
TRBJ1-5 - TRBD1 TRBV28 TGTGCCAGTCAGGGGGGCAGGGGAAATCAGCCCCAGCATTTT CASQGGRGNQPQHF
TRBJ2-3 - - TRBV9 TGTGCCAGCAGCGTAGCCCCCCACAGAAGCACAGATACGCAGTATTTT CASSVAPHRSTDTQYF
TRBJ1-2 - - TRBV10-3 TGTGCCACCCGCCGGGGGGCAGACGATGGCTACACCTTC CATRRGADDGYTF
TRBJ1-1 - TRBD1 TRBV10-2 TGCGCCAGCAGAGAACTTACAGGGGGCACTGAAGCTTTCTTT CASRELTGGTEAFF
TRBJ2-7 - TRBD1 TRBV6-5 TGTGCCAGCATACGGGACAGGGGCTCCTACGAGCAGTACTTC CASIRDRGSYEQYF
TRBJ2-2 once TRBD1 TRBV6-5 TGTGCCAGCATCAGACAGGGGGGGACCGGGGAGCTGTTTTTT CASIRQGGTGELFF
TRBJ2-2 - TRBD2 TRBV19 TGTGCCAGTAGTAGTAGCGGGAGTTCTACCGGGGAGCTGTTTTTT CASSSSGSSTGELFF
TRBJ2-1 - TRBD2 TRBV18 TGTGCCAGCTCAAGGGAGCAGCGGGGGGGTGACAATGAGCAGTTCTTC CASSREQRGGDNEQFF
TRBJ2-2 - TRBD2 TRBV3-1/TRBV3-2 TGTGCCAGCAGCCAAGTAACACAGCGGGGGTTTATCGGGGAGCTGTTTTTT CASSQVTQRGFIGELFF
TRBJ2-1 - - TRBV11-2 TGTGCCAGCAGCTTAGCCGGCGGGATCTACAATGAGCAGTTCTTC CASSLAGGIYNEQFF
TRBJ1-4 - - TRBV30 TGTGCCTGGACGGGGGTCAGTGAAAAACTGTTTTTT CAWTGVSEKLFF
TRBJ1-1 - - TRBV21-1 TGTGCCACCACGGGACATCCTGGAATAGTTGAAGCTTTCTTT CATTGHPGIVEAFF
TRBJ2-1 few TRBD2 TRBV2 TGTGCCAGCAGTGACCCCGGGACTAGCGGGTTCAATGAGCAGTTCTTC CASSDPGTSGFNEQFF
TRBJ2-7 once TRBD2 TRBV7-9 TGTGCCAGCAGCTTACTAGCGGGAGTGTACGAGCAGTACTTC CASSLLAGVYEQYF
TRBJ2-7 - - TRBV2 TGTGCCGGAGGGGGGGGCCGCTACGAGCAGTACTTC CAGGGGRYEQYF
TRBJ2-1 few - TRBV30 TGTGCCTGGAGTGTACTTGATTCCGAGCAGTTCTTC CAWSVLDSEQFF
TRBJ1-1 - - TRBV4-1 TGCGCCAGCAGCCAAGATACGGAAGCGATTGAAGCTTTCTTT CASSQDTEAIEAFF
TRBJ2-1 - TRBD2 TRBV9 TGTGCCAGCAGCGCCGGAAAGCGGGGGAACTCCTACAATGAGCAGTTCTTC CASSAGKRGNSYNEQFF
TRBJ1-2 - - TRBV6-5 TGTGCCAGCACCTCACCCCCAGGATCTATGAAGTACACCTTC CASTSPPGSMKYTF
TRBJ2-4 - TRBD2 TRBV6-1 TGTGCCAGCAGTGAAGGGCTCACTAGCGGTTCAACCAAAAACATTCAGTACTTC CASSEGLTSGSTKNIQYF
TRBJ2-4 few TRBD1 TRBV6-6 TGTGCCAGCAGTCCCGGGGAAGGGGGCGCATCCAAAAACATTCAGTACTTC CASSPGEGGASKNIQYF
TRBJ1-3 - TRBD1 TRBV30 TGTGCCTGGAGTAGGGGGACAGGGGGCACTGGAAACACCATATATTTT CAWSRGTGGTGNTIYF